One and the same sample provided the 5 T cell receptor beta chains below, sequenced in a study of CD8 T cells in Susac syndrome. The RNA input was about 0.45 to 1 ug, and it was reverse transcribed with random hexamers. TCRdb fed the immunoSEQ multiplex PCR reads into MiXCR, producing one record per CDR3 protein. The table records around 170,000 distinct CDR3 sequences, around 95% of them present only once. Sequencing was done on a sample of CD4+ T cells from PBMCs. Source of these receptors: a human donor with Susac syndrome.

The rearrangement joins TRBV7-9 to TRBJ2-6; D is ambiguous. This CDR3 is built from 16 residues. V lost 0 bases, J lost 4 bases, and 10 bases lay in between. CDR1 and CDR2 from the germline V gene are SEHNR and FQNEAQ (reference sequence). DNA of the CDR3: TGTGCCAGCAGCTTAGCGTCGGGTCCCGGGGCCAACGTCCTGACTTTC. This codes for CASSLASGPGANVLTF.

The DNA for the CDR3 is TGTGCCAGCAGTGACTTCGCGGGGGGGCCACCTCAGCAGTTCTTC. Translation: CASSDFAGGPPQQFF. The chain carries TRBV6-4 and TRBJ2-1; 9 bases are a match to TRBD2. CDR3 size: 15 residues. Germline V CDR1 and CDR2: MRHNA, SNTAGT. V gave up 1 base and J gave up 11 bases; unmatched junction bases: 9.

The chain carries TRBV30 and TRBJ1-2; unclear D gene. The germline gives CDR1 GTSNPN, CDR2 SVGIG (reference sequence). Trimming took off 4 bases at V and 5 bases at J, with 11 bases between the two ends. The CDR3 is made up of 12 amino acids. CDR3 sequence: CAWTVHEYGYTF. The CDR3 coding sequence is TGTGCCTGGACAGTTCATGAGTATGGCTACACCTTC.

The chain employs TRBV28 and TRBJ2-1; D is perhaps TRBD1 (6 bases). CDR1 and CDR2 from the germline V gene are MDHEN and SYDVKM. CDR3 size: 15 residues. V was pared by 4 bases and J by 4 bases, with 14 bases between. Here the CDR3 reads CASSSGTPPYNEQFF. CDR3 in DNA: TGTGCCAGCAGTTCCGGGACACCCCCTTACAATGAGCAGTTCTTC.

The chain links TRBV24-1 to TRBJ2-3; D remains unclear. V lost 4 bases to trimming and J lost 2 bases, with 12 bases between them. The CDR3 extends over 15 amino acids. Germline V gene lookup returns CDR1 KGHDR and CDR2 SFDVKD. CDR3 nucleotide sequence: TGTGCCACCAGTGAGGGCCCTTACCCCACAGATACGCAGTATTTT. Translation gives CATSEGPYPTDTQYF.